This passage covers 8 T cell receptor beta chains from one sample sequenced in a study of cytomegalovirus exposure and HLA in healthy donors. Primers: 60 Vbeta forward and 13 Jbeta reverse. Clones were read by immunoSEQ multiplex PCR, and TCRdb kept only the in-frame ones, dropping some. There are 150,000 or so clones in the sample; approximately 71% occur only once, and 10% lies in the top ten. Specimen: PBMCs. All receptors derive from a man younger than 40 in good health and CMV-seropositive.

This clone has a handful of counts. This chain links TRBV9 with TRBJ2-7; TRBD2 matches 12 bases. The CDR3 sequence is 15 residues long. Looked up from germline, CDR1 is SGDLS and CDR2 is YYNGEE. After removal of 3 bases from V and 4 bases from J, the junction contained 5 bases not matched to a gene. The CDR3, as DNA: TGTGCCAGCAGCGCTGGGACTAGCGGGTTATACGAGCAGTACTTC. This translates into CASSAGTSGLYEQYF.

This clone was seen only a few times. The chain joins TRBV5-1 to TRBJ2-1; D is perhaps TRBD2 (6 bases). Trimming removed 1 base from V and 1 base from J, with 18 bases in between. Germline CDR1 is SGHRS and CDR2 is YFSETQ. This CDR3 has 18 amino acids. The CDR3 nucleotides read TGCGCCAGCAGCTTGAGTAGTGTCGGGAGACATTCCTACAATGAGCAGTTCTTC. Protein product: CASSLSSVGRHSYNEQFF.

The chain has TRBV6-5 and TRBJ2-1; TRBD1 might be the D (6 bases). The germline V gene encodes CDR1 MNHEY and CDR2 SVGAGI. The CDR3 has 13 residues. Trimming removed 7 bases from V and 3 bases from J, with 10 bases in between. The CDR3 loop reads CASTGVLYNEQFF. The CDR3 DNA reads as TGTGCCAGCACAGGGGTCCTCTACAATGAGCAGTTCTTC.

The rearrangement uses TRBV2 and TRBJ1-6; 8 nucleotides line up with TRBD1. V shed 4 bases and J 15 bases; nucleotides not matched to a gene: 5. The CDR3 sequence is 12 residues long. Germline V gene data show CDR1 as SNHLY and CDR2 as FYNNEI. The CDR3 coding sequence is TGTGCCAGCAGTGCCGACAGGGGTAGCCTCCACTTT. Its translation is CASSADRGSLHF.

This chain connects TRBV7-2 to TRBJ2-2; 11 nucleotides align to TRBD2. The CDR3 runs 16 residues. Unmatched junction bases numbered 9, after V lost 5 bases and J lost 7 bases. The germline V gene encodes CDR1 SGHTA and CDR2 FQGNSA. In DNA form, the CDR3 reads TGTGCCAGCAGCAAAACTAGCGGGAGCGTCGTCGGGGAGCTGTTTTTT. Amino acid sequence: CASSKTSGSVVGELFF.

The chain employs TRBV28 and TRBJ2-1; the match to TRBD1 covers 10 bases. Germline values: CDR1 MDHEN, CDR2 SYDVKM. The CDR3 contains 15 residues. J was trimmed by 6 bases and V by 10 bases; bases with no gene match: 12. The CDR3 region is CATTAGTGAINEQFF. In DNA, the CDR3 is TGTGCCACAACGGCCGGGACAGGGGCTATCAATGAGCAGTTCTTC.

The chain recombines TRBV5-1 with TRBJ2-5; 10 nucleotides align to TRBD2. CDR1 and CDR2 from the germline V gene are SGHRS and YFSETQ. Trimming removed 6 bases from V and 5 bases from J; junction bases left unmatched: 13. The CDR3 sequence is 16 residues long. The chain's CDR3 is CASKPRLAGESETQYF. CDR3 DNA sequence: TGCGCCAGCAAGCCCCGCCTAGCGGGAGAATCGGAGACCCAGTACTTC.

A few counts support this clone. The chain has TRBV2 and TRBJ1-4; 7 nucleotides align to TRBD1. This CDR3 is built from 16 residues. Germline V CDR1 and CDR2: SNHLY, FYNNEI. J was trimmed by 5 bases and V by 8 bases; bases with no gene match: 14. The CDR3 protein is CASVNRGGGQNEKLFF. CDR3 in DNA: TGTGCCAGCGTTAACAGGGGTGGGGGGCAGAATGAAAAACTGTTTTTT.